This TCR beta chain was sequenced during a study of blood T cells in healthy people across ages. Next came a second PCR, run for roughly 6 to 11 cycles, which used a sample-barcoded 5' primer along with a J-beta primer mix. Via MiXCR, TCRdb re-called the 5' RACE reads, giving one row per CDR3 protein. This table has some 760,000 distinct CDR3 sequences, approximately 25% appearing once. This clonotype has a single count. Samples each yielded at least 6 micrograms of total RNA. The germline V gene has CDR1 MNHEY and CDR2 SMNVEV (reference sequence). The CDR3 has 16 residues. A further study also used this sample, focusing on T cells of mothers and their children. That source adds: Per mother, over 9 million TCR beta CDR3 reads were obtained; per child, approximately 3.3 million. When mothers and children were related, their normalized repertoire overlap, which was always slightly higher, did not differ significantly from that of unrelated pairs.

The sequenced sample was blood. The rearrangement joins TRBV27 to TRBJ2-5; 9 bases agree with TRBD2. The J call may not be correct, given that the DNA end is closer to TRBJ2-7. The TCR originated in a boy aged 5-17 years in good health. This CDR3 is CASSSSGLAEIYEQYF. The CDR3 nucleotides are TGTGCCAGCAGTTCGTCGGGACTAGCAGAGATCTACGAGCAGTACTTC.